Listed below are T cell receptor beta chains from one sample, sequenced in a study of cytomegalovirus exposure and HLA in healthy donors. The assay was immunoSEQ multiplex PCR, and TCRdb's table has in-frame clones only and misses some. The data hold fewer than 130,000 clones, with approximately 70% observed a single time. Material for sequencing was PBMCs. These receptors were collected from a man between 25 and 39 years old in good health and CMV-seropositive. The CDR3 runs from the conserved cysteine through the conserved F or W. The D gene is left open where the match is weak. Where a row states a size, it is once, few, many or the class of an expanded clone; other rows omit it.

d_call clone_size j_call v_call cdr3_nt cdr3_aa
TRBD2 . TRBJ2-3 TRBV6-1 TGTGCCAGCAGTGAGGGGACTACCTTGGGTACGCAGTATTTT CASSEGTTLGTQYF
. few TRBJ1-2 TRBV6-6 TGTGCCAGCAGTTCCGTTATGACACAGGTTAACTATGGCTACACCTTC CASSSVMTQVNYGYTF
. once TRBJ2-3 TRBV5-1 TGCGCCAGCAGCCTAGCCACCATAGGGGATACGCAGTATTTT CASSLATIGDTQYF
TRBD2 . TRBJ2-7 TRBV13 TGTGCCAGCAGCTTTCCGAGCGGGGGCTCCCCCCACGAGCAGTACTTC CASSFPSGGSPHEQYF
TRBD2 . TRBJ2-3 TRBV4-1 TGCGCCAGCAGCCCCACCTTGACTAGCAGAGATACGCAGTATTTT CASSPTLTSRDTQYF
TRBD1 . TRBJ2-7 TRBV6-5 TGTGCCAGCAGTTCAACAGGGGGCTCCTACGAGCAGTACTTC CASSSTGGSYEQYF
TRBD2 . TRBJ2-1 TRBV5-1 TGCGCCAGCAGCTCGAATATAGCGGGGGGGCCGGTCTACAATGAGCAGTTCTTC CASSSNIAGGPVYNEQFF
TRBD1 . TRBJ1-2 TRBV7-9 TGTTCCAGCAGCGGGGACAGTCCGGATGGCTACACCTTC CSSSGDSPDGYTF
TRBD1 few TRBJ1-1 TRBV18 TGTGCCAGCTCAGGACAGGGGAACACTGAAGCTTTCTTT CASSGQGNTEAFF
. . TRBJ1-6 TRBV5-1 TGCGCCAGCAGCTTGGCTTATAGCGGCGGGTACAATTCACCCCTCCACTTT CASSLAYSGGYNSPLHF
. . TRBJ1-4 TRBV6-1 TGTGCCAGCAGTGAAGGGTACAGATCTGGGGAAAAACTGTTTTTT CASSEGYRSGEKLFF
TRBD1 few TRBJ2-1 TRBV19 TGTGCCAGTAGCCTTGGGACAGGGAGGTTGAGCAATGAGCAGTTCTTC CASSLGTGRLSNEQFF
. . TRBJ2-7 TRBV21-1 TGTGCCAGCAGCAAAGTGGGGGACACCTCCTCCTACGAGCAGTACTTC CASSKVGDTSSYEQYF
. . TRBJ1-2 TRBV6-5 TGTGCCAGCAGTTCCAGGGATCTCTATGGCTACACCTTC CASSSRDLYGYTF
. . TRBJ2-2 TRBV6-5 TGTGCCAGCAGTTATTCAGGGTCCGGGGAGCTGTTTTTT CASSYSGSGELFF
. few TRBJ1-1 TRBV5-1 TGCGCCAGCAGCTTGGGGCCGTTGAACACTGAAGCTTTCTTT CASSLGPLNTEAFF
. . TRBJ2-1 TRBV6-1 TGTGCCAGCAGTGAACGAAGCCGCGGGGATGAGCAGTTCTTC CASSERSRGDEQFF
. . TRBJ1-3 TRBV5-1 TGCGCCAGCAGCTTGGACAACTCTGGAAACACCATATATTTT CASSLDNSGNTIYF
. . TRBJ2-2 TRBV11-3 TGTGCCAGCAGCCCTCCTTGGGGGCGGAGCACCGGGGAGCTGTTTTTT CASSPPWGRSTGELFF
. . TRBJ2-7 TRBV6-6 TGTGCCAGCAGTTCCCACGTTTCGGGCGAGCAGTACTTC CASSSHVSGEQYF
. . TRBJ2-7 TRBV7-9 TGTTCCAGCAGCTATTCAGGGACCTACGAGCAGTACTTC CSSSYSGTYEQYF
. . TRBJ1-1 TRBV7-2 TGTGCCAGCAGCCTCAGCCTGGCAGGGCTGAACACTGAAGCTTTCTTT CASSLSLAGLNTEAFF
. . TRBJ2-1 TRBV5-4 TGTGCCAGCAAGGAGGGGATGGACAATGAGCAGTTCTTC CASKEGMDNEQFF
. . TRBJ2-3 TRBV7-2 TGTGCCAGCAGCTTAGTGGCGGGCCACAGCACAGATACGCAGTATTTT CASSLVAGHSTDTQYF
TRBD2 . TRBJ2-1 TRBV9 TGTGCCAGCAGCCTAGCGGCCTCGGGTGAGCAGTTCTTC CASSLAASGEQFF
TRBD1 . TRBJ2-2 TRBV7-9 TGTGCCAGCAGCGGGGTTGGGACAGGGAATACCGGGGAGCTGTTTTTT CASSGVGTGNTGELFF